The present TCR beta chain was sequenced within a study of blood T cells in healthy people across ages. Each sample yielded at least 6.5 million isolated PBMCs. This clonotype was detected only a few times. Its specificity is unknown. Regarding the study as a whole: Considered underestimates were the diversity estimates obtained from one million T cells. Long-lived donors exceeded aged donors in naive CD4+ cells and diversity. Unsorted PBMC material precluded a definitive naive versus antigen-experienced comparison.

Primed by a sample-barcoded 5' primer and a J-beta primer mix, a second PCR proceeded for roughly 6 to 12 cycles. TCRdb reprocessed the 5' RACE reads via MiXCR and lists one record per CDR3 protein. The sample yields hundreds of thousands of distinct CDR3 sequences, roughly 43% seen once. The receptor's source is an older man in good health. Sequenced material: blood.

In DNA, the CDR3 is TGTGCCAGCAGCTTAGTGAGTCTTACAGATACGCAGTATTTT. It specifies CASSLVSLTDTQYF. This chain connects TRBV7-2 to TRBJ2-3; no definite D call. This CDR3 spans 14 amino acids. From germline, CDR1 is SGHTA and CDR2 FQGNSA. V gave up 1 base and J gave up 3 bases, with 8 bases separating them.